These 31 T cell receptor beta chains were all obtained from the same sample, sequenced in a study of blood T cell repertoires in COVID-19. TCRdb's copy holds only in-frame clones and misses some; the assay was immunoSEQ multiplex PCR. The sample includes under 150,000 clones, under 85% of them seen just once. Source material: peripheral blood. The receptors come from a man aged 45 to 65 with active or convalescent COVID-19.

V gene TRBV30 combines with J gene TRBJ1-5; 12 bases line up with TRBD1. This CDR3 has 15 residues. Germline CDR1 is GTSNPN and CDR2 is SVGIG (reference sequence). Trimming took 3 bases from V and 7 from J; bases not matched to a gene: 7. The CDR3 DNA follows: TGTGCCTGGAGCCTAGGGACAGGGGGCAGGCAGCCCCAGCATTTT. Its translation is CAWSLGTGGRQPQHF.

This chain links TRBV12-3 or TRBV12-4 with TRBJ1-2; the D is unclear. The CDR3 contains 13 residues. Trimming took 4 bases from V and 3 from J, leaving 9 bases between them. CDR3 coding DNA: TGTGCCAGCAGTTCGGCAGGCTACTATGGCTACACCTTC. It yields the protein CASSSAGYYGYTF.

The chain recombines TRBV5-1 with TRBJ1-2, with 8 bases lining up with TRBD1. The CDR3 is made up of 15 amino acids. Trimming at V came to 0 bases and at J to 7 bases, leaving 8 bases not matched to a gene. Germline V gene sequence: CDR1 SGHRS, CDR2 YFSETQ. CDR3 loop: CASSLDSGQGFGYTF. The CDR3 DNA reads TGCGCCAGCAGCTTGGATTCAGGACAGGGATTTGGCTACACCTTC.

This clone occurred a few times. This chain uses TRBV28 with TRBJ2-7; 10 bases are a match to TRBD1. The CDR3 runs to 15 residues. The V gene's germline CDR1 is MDHEN and CDR2 SYDVKM. V was pared by 7 bases and J by 9 bases, with 15 bases of the junction left unmatched. The CDR3 DNA follows: TGTGCCAGCAAGGCCGGGACAGGGGTTATCGGGGGGCAGTACTTC. This gives the protein CASKAGTGVIGGQYF.

This clone was seen more than once but under ten times. The rearrangement joins TRBV7-9 to TRBJ2-2, with D tentatively TRBD2 (6 bases). Trimming pared 5 bases from V and 1 base from J, leaving 17 bases between. Germline V gene sequence: CDR1 SEHNR, CDR2 FQNEAQ (reference sequence). The length of the CDR3 is 17 residues. CDR3 in amino acids: CASSRRASGKNTGELFF. The DNA for the CDR3 is TGTGCCAGCAGCCGGAGGGCCTCAGGGAAGAACACCGGGGAGCTGTTTTTT.

This chain links TRBV5-1 with TRBJ2-5; TRBD2 matches at 15 bases. CDR1 and CDR2 from the germline V gene are SGHRS and YFSETQ. The CDR3 totals 16 residues. The J segment lost 3 bases and the V segment lost 1 base, leaving 1 base of the junction unmatched. DNA for the CDR3: TGCGCCAGCAGCTTGTGGACTAGCGGGGGGGAAGAGACCCAGTACTTC. Its translation: CASSLWTSGGEETQYF. The entire variable domain, with the rest obtained from reference TRBV5-1 and TRBJ2-5, is as follows: KAGVTQTPRYLIKTRGQQVTLSCSPISGHRSVSWYQQTPGQGLQFLFEYFSETQRNKGNFPGRFSGRQFSNSRSEMNVSTLELGDSALYLCASSLWTSGGEETQYFGPGTRLLVL.

This rearrangement joins TRBV5-5 to TRBJ2-3; D is perhaps TRBD2 (6 bases). V was shortened by 7 bases and J by 1 base, with 7 bases between the two germline ends. The germline gives CDR1 SGHKS, CDR2 YYEKEE (reference sequence). CDR3 size: 12 residues. In DNA form, the CDR3 reads TGTGCCAGCGCTAGCGGCACAGATACGCAGTATTTT. This codes for CASASGTDTQYF.

The V gene is TRBV7-8, the J gene TRBJ2-2; the match to TRBD1 covers 11 bases. This CDR3 comprises 16 residues. Germline lookup yields CDR1 SGHVS and CDR2 FQNEAQ. Trimming at V came to 3 bases and at J to 0 bases, leaving 0 bases not matched to a gene. CDR3: CASSLDRGPNTGELFF. The CDR3 DNA reads TGTGCCAGCAGCTTGGACAGGGGGCCGAACACCGGGGAGCTGTTTTTT.

This chain uses TRBV9 with TRBJ2-2; no clear D. Germline lookup yields CDR1 SGDLS and CDR2 YYNGEE. The CDR3 runs to 11 residues. V dropped 4 bases and J dropped 5 bases, with 3 bases sitting between them. The CDR3 sequence is CASSITGELFF. DNA of the CDR3: TGTGCCAGCAGCATAACCGGGGAGCTGTTTTTT.

The rearrangement links TRBV10-3 to TRBJ2-7; D call uncertain. Germline assignment: CDR1 ENHRY and CDR2 SYGVKD. Trimming removed 0 bases from V and 5 bases from J, with 11 bases in between. The CDR3 extends over 14 amino acids. This CDR3 is CAISESNSRHEQYF. The CDR3 DNA follows: TGTGCCATCAGTGAGTCGAACAGTCGCCACGAGCAGTACTTC.

The rearrangement uses TRBV5-8 and TRBJ1-6; no reliable D call. Germline assignment: CDR1 SGHTS and CDR2 YDEGEE. CDR3 size: 15 residues. Between the trimmed V and J ends, which lost 2 bases and 7 bases, there was a span of 13 bases. This CDR3 reads CASSFRLTWNSPLHF. CDR3 nucleotides: TGTGCCAGCAGCTTCAGACTGACTTGGAATTCACCCCTCCACTTT. Based on the CDR3 plus reference TRBV5-8 and TRBJ1-6, the full variable domain is EAGVTQSPTHLIKTRGQQATLRCSPISGHTSVYWYQQALGLGLQFLLWYDEGEERNRGNFPPRFSGRQFPNYSSELNVNALELEDSALYLCASSFRLTWNSPLHFGNGTRLTVT.

This clone was observed a few times. The chain joins TRBV28 to TRBJ2-5, with TRBD1 matching over 12 bases. Germline V gene data show CDR1 as MDHEN and CDR2 as SYDVKM. The CDR3 has 17 residues. With 4 bases clipped from V and 0 bases from J, the junction kept 6 bases outside the gene matches. CDR3 residues: CASSYGTGGAYQETQYF. CDR3 in DNA: TGTGCCAGCAGTTACGGGACAGGGGGCGCGTACCAAGAGACCCAGTACTTC.

This chain links TRBV4-2 with TRBJ2-5; 10 positions agree with TRBD2. J was trimmed by 7 bases and V by 2 bases; bases with no gene match: 4. The CDR3 totals 14 residues. Germline V CDR1 and CDR2: LGHNA, YNFKEQ. CDR3 sequence (DNA): TGTGCCAGCAGCCAATTCCTAGCGGGAGTGACCCAGTACTTC. It yields the protein CASSQFLAGVTQYF.

The chain links TRBV19 to TRBJ1-1; TRBD1 aligns across 7 bases. V was pared by 1 base and J by 8 bases, with 4 bases of the junction left unmatched. The germline gives CDR1 LNHDA, CDR2 SQIVND (reference sequence). This CDR3 is built from 13 residues. CDR3 loop: CASSIGGTVEAFF. CDR3 DNA: TGTGCCAGTAGTATAGGCGGGACAGTAGAAGCTTTCTTT.

The chain combines TRBV6-5 with TRBJ1-2; D perhaps matches TRBD1 (6 bases). The germline V gene has CDR1 MNHEY and CDR2 SVGAGI. Trimming cost V 9 bases and J 7 bases, with 12 bases left between them. The length of the CDR3 is 11 residues. The CDR3 sequence is CASSQGSGYTF. The CDR3 DNA reads as TGTGCCAGTTCACAGGGAAGTGGCTACACCTTC.

CDR3 sequence: CASRLDPETGVAEAFF. The CDR3 DNA follows: TGTGCCAGCAGACTAGACCCTGAGACGGGCGTAGCTGAAGCTTTCTTT. The rearrangement links TRBV28 to TRBJ1-1; D uncertain. Trimming took 6 bases from V and 6 from J, leaving 23 bases between them. CDR1 MDHEN and CDR2 SYDVKM come from the germline V gene. The CDR3 runs 16 residues.

The table lists this clone with a count of one. The CDR3 coding sequence is TGTGCCAGCAGTGGTCTACAGGGGGGCGATGAAAAACTGTTTTTT. This translates into CASSGLQGGDEKLFF. The rearrangement uses TRBV2 and TRBJ1-4, with 8 positions matching TRBD1. After removal of 4 bases from V and 6 bases from J, the junction contained 7 bases not matched to a gene. CDR1 is SNHLY and CDR2 is FYNNEI in the germline V gene. The CDR3 extends over 15 amino acids. The variable domain in full, completed from reference TRBV2 and TRBJ1-4, reads EPEVTQTPSHQVTQMGQEVILRCVPISNHLYFYWYRQILGQKVEFLVSFYNNEISEKSEIFDDQFSVERPDGSNFTLKIRSTKLEDSAMYFCASSGLQGGDEKLFFGSGTQLSVL.

The chain links TRBV11-2 to TRBJ2-1; 11 nucleotides match TRBD1. Germline V gene sequence: CDR1 SGHAT, CDR2 FQNNGV. The CDR3 has 15 amino acids. V was clipped by 5 bases and J by 9 bases; unmatched bases: 9. DNA of the CDR3: TGTGCCAGCAGCCAATGGACAGGGGGCATTAGTGAGCAGTTCTTC. Its protein product is CASSQWTGGISEQFF.

This clone was observed once. This sequence joins TRBV28 and TRBJ1-3; 7 nucleotides agree with TRBD1. V was clipped by 6 bases and J by 0 bases; unmatched bases: 5. Germline-derived CDR1 and CDR2 are MDHEN and SYDVKM. The CDR3 spans 15 residues. CDR3 in DNA: TGTGCCAGCAGCCCCGGGACAGCCTCTGGAAACACCATATATTTT. Translating gives CASSPGTASGNTIYF.

There are a few counts of this clone. The V call is TRBV24-1, the J call TRBJ2-1, with TRBD2 matching 9 bases. V dropped 4 bases and J dropped 0; count of bases not matched to a gene: 6. The CDR3 is made up of 17 amino acids. Germline CDR1 KGHDR, CDR2 SFDVKD. The CDR3: CATSDPTSGRSYNEQFF. The CDR3 DNA sequence: TGTGCCACCAGTGACCCGACTAGCGGTCGCTCCTACAATGAGCAGTTCTTC.

The chain links TRBV27 to TRBJ2-7; 8 bases line up with TRBD2. Germline V lookup: CDR1 MNHEY, CDR2 SMNVEV (reference sequence). Unmatched junction bases numbered 5, after V lost 5 bases and J lost 2 bases. This CDR3 has 14 residues. The CDR3 region is CASSPAGGAYEQYF. In DNA form, the CDR3 reads TGTGCCAGCAGTCCCGCGGGGGGTGCCTACGAGCAGTACTTC.

This chain joins TRBV7-6 and TRBJ2-1; TRBD2 matches 12 bases. This CDR3 contains 16 residues. Germline CDR1 and CDR2: SGHVS and FNYEAQ. With 3 bases clipped from V and 8 bases from J, the junction kept 8 bases outside the gene matches. CDR3 loop: CASSLSSGRVPHEQFF. The DNA of the CDR3 is TGTGCCAGCAGCTTGTCTAGCGGGAGGGTACCCCATGAGCAGTTCTTC.

The J gene is TRBJ2-3, the V gene TRBV5-4, with 7 bases identical to TRBD1. CDR3 length: 16 amino acids. Per germline, CDR1 SGHNT and CDR2 YYREEE (reference sequence). V trimming: 0 bases; J trimming: 2 bases; junction bases outside the gene matches: 6. Here the CDR3 reads CASSLAKRGPTDTQYF. Written as DNA, the CDR3 is TGTGCCAGCAGCTTGGCCAAGAGGGGGCCCACAGATACGCAGTATTTT.

This chain connects TRBV4-2 to TRBJ1-2, with D unclear. This CDR3 is 15 amino acids long. V dropped 2 bases and J dropped 0 bases, with 10 bases sitting between them. Germline V CDR1 and CDR2: LGHNA, YNFKEQ. CDR3 in amino acids: CASSQYFIANYGYTF. In DNA form, the CDR3 reads TGTGCCAGCAGCCAATATTTTATAGCTAACTATGGCTACACCTTC.

The CDR3 region has the DNA TGTGCCAGCAGCTCCGACAGGGATGGCAAGACCCAGTACTTC. Residues: CASSSDRDGKTQYF. The rearrangement joins TRBV7-3 to TRBJ2-5; TRBD1 aligns across 7 bases. This CDR3 region has 14 residues. J was trimmed by 6 bases and V by 4 bases; bases with no gene match: 8. In germline, CDR1 is SGHTA, CDR2 FQGTGA.

The V and J genes are TRBV5-1 and TRBJ1-3; 7 bases agree with TRBD1. J lost 3 bases, V lost 4 bases, and 13 bases had no gene match. Germline V gives CDR1 SGHRS, CDR2 YFSETQ. This CDR3 contains 17 residues. CDR3 amino acids: CASSPAPQRGLGNTIYF. In DNA, the CDR3 is TGCGCCAGCAGCCCAGCCCCACAAAGGGGGCTTGGAAACACCATATATTTT.

The J gene is TRBJ2-3, the V gene TRBV14; 7 bases align to TRBD1. V lost 5 bases, J lost 6 bases, and 8 bases stayed unmatched. Germline CDR1 and CDR2: SGHDN and FVKESK. The CDR3 is 14 residues long. DNA of the CDR3: TGTGCCAGCAGCGAATGGACAGGCATGGATACGCAGTATTTT. It specifies CASSEWTGMDTQYF.

The chain recombines TRBV11-2 with TRBJ2-1, with 8 bases fitting TRBD2. CDR3 length: 17 residues. Germline V lookup: CDR1 SGHAT, CDR2 FQNNGV. The V segment lost 2 bases and the J segment 1 base; nucleotides outside the gene matches: 7. The CDR3 DNA reads TGTGCCAGCAGCTTAACGGGTGGCGGGAGGTCCTACAATGAGCAGTTCTTC. Its protein product is CASSLTGGGRSYNEQFF.

This clone appeared a few times. The DNA for the CDR3 is TGCGCCAGCAGCTGGGGGACAGGGGAAGTTGAAGCTTTCTTT. Amino acids: CASSWGTGEVEAFF. The chain joins TRBV5-1 to TRBJ1-1; 10 bases map to TRBD1. The V gene's germline CDR1 is SGHRS and CDR2 YFSETQ. V shed 3 bases, J shed 7 bases, and the junction held 6 bases outside the gene matches. CDR3 length equals 14 residues.

The genes are TRBV25-1 and TRBJ2-2; 7 nucleotides line up with TRBD2. The CDR3 contains 18 residues. The V segment lost 8 bases and the J segment 2 bases; nucleotides outside the gene matches: 17. Looked up from germline, CDR1 is MGHDK and CDR2 is SYGVNS. CDR3 sequence: CASAGLGRPPTNTGELFF. As DNA, the CDR3 is TGTGCCAGCGCCGGACTAGGCCGTCCACCCACCAACACCGGGGAGCTGTTTTTT.

CDR3 sequence (DNA): TGTGCCAGCAGCCCTAGAGGACAATCCAGCTCTGGAAACACCATATATTTT. This translates into CASSPRGQSSSGNTIYF. J is TRBJ1-3 and V is TRBV3-1 (or the pseudogene TRBV3-2); weak D call: TRBD1 (5 bases). Germline V gene sequence: CDR1 LGHDT, CDR2 YNNKEL (reference sequence). The germline V and J ends were trimmed by 4 bases and 0 bases, with 16 bases remaining between them. CDR3 length: 17 amino acids.